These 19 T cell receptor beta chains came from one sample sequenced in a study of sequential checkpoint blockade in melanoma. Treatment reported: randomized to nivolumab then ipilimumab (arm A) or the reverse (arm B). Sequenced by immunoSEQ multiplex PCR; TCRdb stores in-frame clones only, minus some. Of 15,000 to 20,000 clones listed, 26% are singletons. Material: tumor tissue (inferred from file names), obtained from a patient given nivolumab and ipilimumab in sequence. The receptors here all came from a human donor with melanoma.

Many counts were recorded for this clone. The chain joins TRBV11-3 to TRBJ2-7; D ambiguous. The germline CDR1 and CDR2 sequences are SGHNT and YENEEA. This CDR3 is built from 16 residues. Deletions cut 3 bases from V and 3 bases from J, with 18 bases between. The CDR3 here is CASSLFTVPRDYEQYF. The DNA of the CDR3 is TGTGCCAGCAGCTTGTTTACAGTCCCTAGGGACTACGAGCAGTACTTC. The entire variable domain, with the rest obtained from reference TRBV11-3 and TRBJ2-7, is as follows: EAGVVQSPRYKIIEKKQPVAFWCNPISGHNTLYWYLQNLGQGPELLIRYENEEAVDDSQLPKDRFSAERLKGVDSTLKIQPAELGDSAVYLCASSLFTVPRDYEQYFGPGTRLTVT.

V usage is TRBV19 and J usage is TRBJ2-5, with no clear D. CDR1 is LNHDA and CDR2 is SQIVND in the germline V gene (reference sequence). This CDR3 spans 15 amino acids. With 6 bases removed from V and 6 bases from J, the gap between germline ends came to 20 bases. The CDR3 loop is CASSGRRGLLKTQYF. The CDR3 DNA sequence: TGTGCCAGTAGCGGAAGACGCGGCCTTCTGAAGACCCAGTACTTC.

CDR3 DNA: TGTGCCATCAGTGAGTCAACAGTTTCACAGCCCCAGCATTTT. Residues: CAISESTVSQPQHF. This chain links TRBV10-3 with TRBJ1-5, with unresolved D. Germline V gene data show CDR1 as ENHRY and CDR2 as SYGVKD. The CDR3 is 14 residues long. Deletions cut 0 bases from V and 7 bases from J, with 10 bases between.

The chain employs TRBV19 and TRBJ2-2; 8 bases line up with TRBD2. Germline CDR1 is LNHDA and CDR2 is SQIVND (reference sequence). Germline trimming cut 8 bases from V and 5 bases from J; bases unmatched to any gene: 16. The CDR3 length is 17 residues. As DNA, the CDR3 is TGTGCCAGTCGCATCTGGGGAAGCGGGAGAGGTACCGGGGAGCTGTTTTTT. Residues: CASRIWGSGRGTGELFF.

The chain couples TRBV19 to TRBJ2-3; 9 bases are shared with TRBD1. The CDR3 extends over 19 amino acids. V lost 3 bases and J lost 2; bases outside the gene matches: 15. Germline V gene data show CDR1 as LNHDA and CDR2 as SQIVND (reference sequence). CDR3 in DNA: TGTGCCAGTAGTATCCAGCCCCCGACAGGGGGAACTATCACAGATACGCAGTATTTT. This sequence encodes CASSIQPPTGGTITDTQYF.

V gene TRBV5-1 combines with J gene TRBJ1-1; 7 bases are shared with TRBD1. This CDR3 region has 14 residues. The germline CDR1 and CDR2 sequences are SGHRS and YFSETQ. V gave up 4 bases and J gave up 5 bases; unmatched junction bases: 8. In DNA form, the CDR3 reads TGCGCCAGCAGCCCTAGGACAGGAGGAACTGAAGCTTTCTTT. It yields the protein CASSPRTGGTEAFF. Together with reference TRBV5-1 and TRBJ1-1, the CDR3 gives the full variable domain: KAGVTQTPRYLIKTRGQQVTLSCSPISGHRSVSWYQQTPGQGLQFLFEYFSETQRNKGNFPGRFSGRQFSNSRSEMNVSTLELGDSALYLCASSPRTGGTEAFFGQGTRLTVV.

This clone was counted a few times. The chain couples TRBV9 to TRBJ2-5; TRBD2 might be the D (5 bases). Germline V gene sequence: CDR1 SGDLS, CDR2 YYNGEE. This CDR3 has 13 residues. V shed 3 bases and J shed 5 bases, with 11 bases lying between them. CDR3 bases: TGTGCCAGCAGCGCCCCAAGGGAGGAGACCCAGTACTTC. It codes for CASSAPREETQYF.

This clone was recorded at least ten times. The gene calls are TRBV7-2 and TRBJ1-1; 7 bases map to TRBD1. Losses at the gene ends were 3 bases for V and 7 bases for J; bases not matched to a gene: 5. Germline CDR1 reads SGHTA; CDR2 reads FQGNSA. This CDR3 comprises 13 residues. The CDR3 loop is CASSFRGLNEAFF. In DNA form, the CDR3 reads TGTGCCAGCAGCTTCAGGGGGTTGAATGAAGCTTTCTTT.

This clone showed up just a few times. The DNA for the CDR3 is TGTGCCAGCAGCAAAGACAGGGAAGATCAGCCCCAGCATTTT. Its translation is CASSKDREDQPQHF. The chain has TRBV6-8 and TRBJ1-5; 7 bases align to TRBD1. The ends lost 6 bases at V and 5 bases at J; junction bases unmatched: 7. CDR1 and CDR2 from the germline V gene are MNHGY and SAAAGT. The CDR3 runs to 14 residues.

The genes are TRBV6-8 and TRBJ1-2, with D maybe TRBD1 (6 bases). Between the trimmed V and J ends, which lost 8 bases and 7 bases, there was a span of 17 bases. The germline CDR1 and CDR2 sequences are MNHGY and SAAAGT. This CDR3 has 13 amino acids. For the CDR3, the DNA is TGTGCCAGCTTACTGGGGGCGGGAGGTGGCTACACCTTC. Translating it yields CASLLGAGGGYTF.

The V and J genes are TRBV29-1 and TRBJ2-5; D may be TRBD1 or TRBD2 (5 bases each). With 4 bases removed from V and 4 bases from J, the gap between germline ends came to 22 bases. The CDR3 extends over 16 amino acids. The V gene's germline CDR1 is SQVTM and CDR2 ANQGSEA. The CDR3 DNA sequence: TGCAGCGTTGTGTATGATCGAGGCGAGGGGAGAGAGACCCAGTACTTC. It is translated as CSVVYDRGEGRETQYF.

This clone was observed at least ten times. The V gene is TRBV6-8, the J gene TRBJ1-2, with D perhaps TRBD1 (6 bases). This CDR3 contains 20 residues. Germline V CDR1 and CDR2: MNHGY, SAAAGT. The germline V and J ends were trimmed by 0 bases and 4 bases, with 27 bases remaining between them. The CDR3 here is CASSYSTGVTDPKIIYGYTF. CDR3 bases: TGTGCCAGCAGTTACTCGACAGGCGTGACTGACCCCAAAATAATCTATGGCTACACCTTC.

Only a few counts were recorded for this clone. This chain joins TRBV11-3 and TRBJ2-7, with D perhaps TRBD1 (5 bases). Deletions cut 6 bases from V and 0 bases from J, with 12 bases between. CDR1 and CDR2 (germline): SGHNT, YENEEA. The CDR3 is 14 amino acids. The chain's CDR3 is CASSLLDNSYEQYF. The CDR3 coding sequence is TGTGCCAGCAGTTTATTGGACAACTCCTACGAGCAGTACTTC.

The CDR3 DNA sequence: TGTGCCAGCAGTTACTCTTACAGGGATGAGCAGTTCTTC. Translation gives CASSYSYRDEQFF. This rearrangement joins TRBV6-8 to TRBJ2-1; D perhaps matches TRBD1 (6 bases). CDR1 is MNHGY, CDR2 SAAAGT, per germline. The CDR3 is 13 residues long. V was cut by 0 bases and J by 8 bases, with 8 bases left in between.

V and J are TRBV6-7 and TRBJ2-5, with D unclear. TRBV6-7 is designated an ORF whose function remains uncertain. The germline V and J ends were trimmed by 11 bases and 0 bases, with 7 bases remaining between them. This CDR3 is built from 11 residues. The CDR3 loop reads CAFLNQETQYF. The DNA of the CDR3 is TGTGCCTTCCTGAACCAAGAGACCCAGTACTTC.

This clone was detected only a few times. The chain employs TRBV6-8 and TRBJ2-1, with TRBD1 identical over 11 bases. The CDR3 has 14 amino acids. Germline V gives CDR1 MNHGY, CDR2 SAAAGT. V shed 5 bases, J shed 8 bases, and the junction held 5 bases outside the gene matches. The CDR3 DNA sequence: TGTGCCAGCAGTGAGCCGGGACAGGGGGATGAGCAGTTCTTC. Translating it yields CASSEPGQGDEQFF.

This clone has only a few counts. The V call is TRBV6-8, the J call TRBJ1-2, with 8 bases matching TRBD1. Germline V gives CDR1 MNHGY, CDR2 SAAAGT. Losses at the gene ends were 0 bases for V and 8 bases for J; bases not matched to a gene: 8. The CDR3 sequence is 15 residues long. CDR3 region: CASSYSGQGAQGYTF. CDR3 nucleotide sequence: TGTGCCAGCAGTTACTCTGGGCAGGGGGCGCAGGGCTACACCTTC.

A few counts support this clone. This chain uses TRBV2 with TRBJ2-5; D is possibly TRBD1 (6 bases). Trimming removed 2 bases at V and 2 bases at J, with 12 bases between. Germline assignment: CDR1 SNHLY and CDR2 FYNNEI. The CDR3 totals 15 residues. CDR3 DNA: TGTGCCAGCAGTGAAACGTCAGGGGAGCAAGAGACCCAGTACTTC. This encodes CASSETSGEQETQYF.

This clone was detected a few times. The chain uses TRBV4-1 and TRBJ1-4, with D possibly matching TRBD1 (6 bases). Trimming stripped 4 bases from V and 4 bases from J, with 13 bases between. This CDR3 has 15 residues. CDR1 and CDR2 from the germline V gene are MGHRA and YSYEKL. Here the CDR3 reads CASSPFTGSNEKLFF. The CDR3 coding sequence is TGCGCCAGCAGCCCATTCACAGGGAGTAATGAAAAACTGTTTTTT.